The 25 T cell receptor beta chains below all came from one sample that was sequenced in a study of CD8+ T cells in alopecia areata. Reverse transcribed after extraction, RNA yielded cDNA as the sequencing template. Assay: immunoSEQ multiplex PCR; the TCRdb copy retains only in-frame clones and omits some. The sample shows around 190,000 clones, roughly 60% of them seen only once. Treatment reported: oral pan-JAK inhibitor, 5-10 mg twice daily. Material: CD4+ T cells sorted from blood, obtained at approximately week 50, from a patient treated with tofacitinib. The source is a human donor with alopecia areata.

CDR3 nucleotide sequence: TGTGCCAGCAGCTGGGGGCGGGACACTGAAGCTTTCTTT. Translating it yields CASSWGRDTEAFF. The chain combines TRBV7-3 with TRBJ1-1, with D perhaps TRBD1 (6 bases). Trimming removed 4 bases from V and 3 bases from J, with 9 bases in between. CDR1 SGHTA and CDR2 FQGTGA come from the germline V gene. The CDR3 contains 13 residues.

J is TRBJ2-7 and V is TRBV19, with 8 positions matching TRBD1. Germline V lookup: CDR1 LNHDA, CDR2 SQIVND (reference sequence). J lost 3 bases, V lost 4 bases, and 17 bases had no gene match. The CDR3 is 18 residues long. CDR3 residues: CASSTPGIVAGGFYEQYF. The DNA for the CDR3 is TGTGCCAGTAGTACGCCTGGCATTGTGGCAGGGGGCTTCTACGAGCAGTACTTC.

This clone was seen a single time. This rearrangement joins TRBV25-1 to TRBJ2-5; TRBD2 matches at 10 bases. With V trimmed by 4 bases and J by 4 bases, 6 bases remained unmatched. The length of the CDR3 is 15 residues. Germline V gives CDR1 MGHDK, CDR2 SYGVNS. This chain's CDR3 is CASSAASGGGETQYF. Here the CDR3 DNA reads TGTGCCAGCAGTGCGGCTAGCGGGGGTGGAGAGACCCAGTACTTC.

This clone was seen once. The V and J genes are TRBV5-1 and TRBJ1-2; 7 bases match TRBD1. Germline-derived CDR1 and CDR2 are SGHRS and YFSETQ. V gave up 0 bases and J gave up 7 bases; unmatched junction bases: 3. The CDR3 extends over 13 amino acids. The CDR3, as DNA: TGCGCCAGCAGCTTGGACAGGGGTAGTGGCTACACCTTC. This translates into CASSLDRGSGYTF.

The CDR3 region has the DNA TGTGCCAGCAGCCGTGGACAGGGTGGCTACACCTTC. This sequence encodes CASSRGQGGYTF. The chain combines TRBV7-2 with TRBJ1-2, with 8 nucleotides matching TRBD1. The CDR3 spans 12 residues. V was pared by 5 bases and J by 7 bases, with 3 bases of the junction left unmatched. CDR1 is SGHTA and CDR2 is FQGNSA in the germline V gene.

In its sample, this clone was seen once. The rearrangement joins TRBV5-1 to TRBJ2-3, with no clear D. The germline CDR1 and CDR2 sequences are SGHRS and YFSETQ. The CDR3 covers 15 residues. V was cut by 2 bases and J by 5 bases, with 15 bases left in between. The chain's CDR3 is CASSLPKLNVDTQYF. The CDR3 nucleotides are TGCGCCAGCAGCTTACCTAAACTGAACGTAGATACGCAGTATTTT.

In its sample, this clone was seen a few times. The same CDR3 arises from other DNA sequences in this sample as well. The J gene is TRBJ1-6, the V gene TRBV6-1, with D uncertain. The CDR3 totals 14 residues. V dropped 4 bases and J dropped 7 bases, with 11 bases sitting between them. CDR1 and CDR2 (germline): MNHNS, SASEGT. In DNA, the CDR3 is TGTGCCAGCAGTGGGGCCCCCGGCAATTCACCCCTCCACTTT. Amino acid sequence: CASSGAPGNSPLHF.

This clone has a handful of counts. The chain has TRBV7-2 and TRBJ2-3; perhaps TRBD2 as D (6 bases). In germline, CDR1 is SGHTA, CDR2 FQGNSA. This CDR3 contains 12 residues. Trimming shortened V by 3 bases and J by 5 bases, and 6 bases separated the two germline ends. CDR3 residues: CASSFSGDTQYF. The CDR3 nucleotides read TGTGCCAGCAGCTTTAGCGGAGATACGCAGTATTTT. The full variable domain, with the rest looked up from reference TRBV7-2 and TRBJ2-3, is GAGVSQSPSNKVTEKGKDVELRCDPISGHTALYWYRQSLGQGLEFLIYFQGNSAPDKSGLPSDRFSAERTGGSVSTLTIQRTQQEDSAVYLCASSFSGDTQYFGPGTRLTVL.

This clone was counted a few times. The V and J genes are TRBV4-3 and TRBJ1-2, with a weak D call TRBD1 (5 bases). V was pared by 0 bases and J by 4 bases, with 15 bases between. The CDR3 has 16 amino acids. The germline V gene has CDR1 LGHNA and CDR2 YSLEER. The CDR3 sequence: CASSQERGARGYGYTF. CDR3 bases: TGCGCCAGCAGCCAAGAGCGCGGGGCGCGGGGCTATGGCTACACCTTC.

The gene calls are TRBV29-1 and TRBJ1-5; 7 bases match TRBD1. CDR3 length: 13 residues. Germline-derived CDR1 and CDR2 are SQVTM and ANQGSEA. With V trimmed by 6 bases and J by 4 bases, 6 bases remained unmatched. CDR3 sequence reads: CSVGTDPNQPQHF. Here the CDR3 DNA reads TGCAGCGTCGGGACAGACCCAAATCAGCCCCAGCATTTT.

This clone was counted between two and nine times. This chain uses TRBV4-3 with TRBJ1-1; possible D gene TRBD1, 5 bases. The CDR3 runs 14 residues. The V end lost 0 bases, the J end lost 5 bases, and 10 bases lay between the germline ends. Germline loops: CDR1 LGHNA, CDR2 YSLEER. The CDR3 DNA follows: TGCGCCAGCAGCCAAGATTACGGGGGAACTGAAGCTTTCTTT. Translating it yields CASSQDYGGTEAFF.

The genes are TRBV30 and TRBJ1-6, with no clear D. This CDR3 comprises 14 residues. Germline V gene sequence: CDR1 GTSNPN, CDR2 SVGIG (reference sequence). V shed 0 bases and J shed 6 bases, with 9 bases lying between them. CDR3: CAWSVIGSNSPLHF. CDR3 DNA: TGTGCCTGGAGTGTAATAGGGAGTAATTCACCCCTCCACTTT.

This clone was observed a handful of times. The chain has TRBV29-1 and TRBJ2-7, with D possibly matching TRBD1 (7 bases). Trimming stripped 4 bases from V and 6 bases from J, with 16 bases between. This CDR3 spans 13 amino acids. CDR1 is SQVTM and CDR2 is ANQGSEA in the germline V gene. The CDR3 loop reads CSVGRRQGGEQYF. CDR3 sequence (DNA): TGCAGCGTTGGACGTCGTCAGGGGGGCGAGCAGTACTTC.

V gene TRBV4-3 combines with J gene TRBJ2-2; D is unclear. The germline V gene has CDR1 LGHNA and CDR2 YSLEER. V was shortened by 1 base and J by 6 bases, with 12 bases between the two germline ends. The CDR3 spans 15 residues. The CDR3 DNA is TGCGCCAGCAGCCAAGTTTCGGGTTCGGCCGGGGAGCTGTTTTTT. Translated, it gives CASSQVSGSAGELFF.

The DNA for the CDR3 is TGTGCCAGCAGACCGGCCGACCGTCGTTGGACCCAGTACTTC. It encodes CASRPADRRWTQYF. The chain joins TRBV27 to TRBJ2-5; D remains ambiguous. CDR1 is MNHEY, CDR2 SMNVEV, per germline (reference sequence). V was cut by 6 bases and J by 7 bases, with 18 bases left in between. The CDR3 has 14 residues.

J is TRBJ1-2 and V is TRBV27; D might be TRBD1 (6 bases). This CDR3 is built from 15 residues. Per germline, CDR1 MNHEY and CDR2 SMNVEV (reference sequence). V lost 5 bases and J 3 bases, leaving 16 bases between the germline ends. The CDR3 DNA follows: TGTGCCAGCAGTACCCTGGGGGCAGGGGACTATGGCTACACCTTC. Protein product: CASSTLGAGDYGYTF.

The chain links TRBV25-1 to TRBJ1-4; D might be TRBD1 (5 bases). Between the trimmed V and J ends, which lost 3 bases and 8 bases, there was a span of 10 bases. CDR3 length equals 13 residues. Germline V lookup: CDR1 MGHDK, CDR2 SYGVNS. CDR3 protein: CASSERGEEKLFF. The CDR3 nucleotides read TGTGCCAGCAGTGAGCGGGGGGAGGAAAAACTGTTTTTT.

This clone came up a few times. The rearrangement uses TRBV18 and TRBJ2-7; weak D call: TRBD1 (6 bases). The CDR3 sequence is 15 residues long. The germline V gene has CDR1 KGHSH and CDR2 LQKENI. Trimming pared 4 bases from V and 2 bases from J, leaving 15 bases between. CDR3 DNA: TGTGCCAGCTCACTGACAGGCGCGGGTCCCTACGAGCAGTACTTC. Amino acid sequence: CASSLTGAGPYEQYF.

The J gene is TRBJ2-2, the V gene TRBV9; TRBD1 aligns across 7 bases. V lost 2 bases, J lost 3 bases, and 7 bases stayed unmatched. This CDR3 comprises 16 residues. Germline values: CDR1 SGDLS, CDR2 YYNGEE. In DNA form, the CDR3 reads TGTGCCAGCAGCGTGGGGGACAGCGTTTACACCGGGGAGCTGTTTTTT. This translates into CASSVGDSVYTGELFF.

This clone has more than one count but fewer than ten. J is TRBJ2-6 and V is TRBV5-1, with D tentatively TRBD2 (5 bases). From germline, CDR1 is SGHRS and CDR2 YFSETQ. V lost 4 bases and J lost 3, with 11 bases in between. CDR3 length: 15 amino acids. CDR3 DNA: TGCGCCAGCAGCACGTCGGAGGTTGGGGCCAACGTCCTGACTTTC. Translating it yields CASSTSEVGANVLTF.

This clone has just one count. The J gene is TRBJ1-1, the V gene TRBV30; a weak D match, TRBD1 (5 bases). The CDR3 is 13 residues long. V gave up 3 bases and J gave up 1 base, with 9 bases separating them. CDR1 GTSNPN and CDR2 SVGIG come from the germline V gene (reference sequence). CDR3 sequence: CAWRGERNTEAFF. CDR3 DNA sequence: TGTGCCTGGAGAGGGGAGAGGAACACTGAAGCTTTCTTT. The full variable domain, with the rest looked up from reference TRBV30 and TRBJ1-1, is SQTIHQWPATLVQPVGSPLSLECTVEGTSNPNLYWYRQAAGRGLQLLFYSVGIGQISSEVPQNLSASRPQDRQFILSSKKLLLSDSGFYLCAWRGERNTEAFFGQGTRLTVV.

This chain connects TRBV30 to TRBJ1-1; a weak D match, TRBD1 (6 bases). Germline CDR1 and CDR2: GTSNPN and SVGIG (reference sequence). There are 13 residues in the CDR3. With 0 bases removed from V and 3 bases from J, the gap between germline ends came to 8 bases. The CDR3 spells CAWSVRGDTEAFF. The CDR3 DNA reads as TGTGCCTGGAGTGTAAGGGGGGACACTGAAGCTTTCTTT.

The genes are TRBV2 and TRBJ2-5; D perhaps matches TRBD2 (6 bases). CDR1 and CDR2 (germline): SNHLY, FYNNEI. Trimming shortened V by 7 bases and J by 5 bases, and 17 bases separated the two germline ends. This CDR3 is 14 amino acids long. The CDR3 region has the DNA TGTGCCAGCAACCCCGGGGGATTGGGGGAGACCCAGTACTTC. Translating gives CASNPGGLGETQYF.

The chain carries TRBV7-2 and TRBJ1-3; maybe TRBD1 (6 bases). The germline V gene has CDR1 SGHTA and CDR2 FQGNSA. V lost 5 bases, J lost 2 bases, and 10 bases lay in between. The CDR3 consists of 14 residues. CDR3 in amino acids: CASSRTGPGNTIYF. As DNA, the CDR3 is TGTGCCAGCAGCCGAACAGGGCCTGGAAACACCATATATTTT. Looking up the rest from reference TRBV7-2 and TRBJ1-3 gives the full variable domain: GAGVSQSPSNKVTEKGKDVELRCDPISGHTALYWYRQSLGQGLEFLIYFQGNSAPDKSGLPSDRFSAERTGGSVSTLTIQRTQQEDSAVYLCASSRTGPGNTIYFGEGSWLTVV.

J is TRBJ1-2 and V is TRBV7-9; no reliable D call. V was shortened by 5 bases and J by 6 bases, with 16 bases between the two germline ends. The germline CDR1 and CDR2 sequences are SEHNR and FQNEAQ (reference sequence). The CDR3 contains 14 residues. The DNA of the CDR3 is TGTGCCAGCAGCCCACGCCCGGCAGGAGATGGCTACACCTTC. It specifies CASSPRPAGDGYTF.